This TCR beta chain originates from a study of blood T cell repertoires in COVID-19. Looking at the study overall: In each case, the material was cDNA or gDNA derived from T cells, B-cell-depleted T cells, or PBMCs.

Assay: immunoSEQ multiplex PCR; the TCRdb copy retains only in-frame clones and omits some. Among some 22,000 clones listed, 86% were seen once. The length of the CDR3 is 18 residues. J gave up 6 bases and V 0 bases, and 11 bases lay outside the gene matches. The germline V gene encodes CDR1 LNHDA and CDR2 SQIVND (reference sequence). The specimen was peripheral blood. The receptor was derived from a woman aged 80 or older with acute or convalescent COVID-19. The rearrangement uses TRBV19 and TRBJ2-1, with 10 bases aligning to TRBD2. Here the CDR3 reads CASSIDPGLARWSNEQFF. The CDR3 DNA follows: TGTGCCAGTAGTATAGATCCGGGACTAGCGAGATGGTCCAATGAGCAGTTCTTC. The whole variable domain, filled in from reference TRBV19 and TRBJ2-1, reads DGGITQSPKYLFRKEGQNVTLSCEQNLNHDAMYWYRQDPGQGLRLIYYSQIVNDFQKGDIAEGYSVSREKKESFPLTVTSAQKNPTAFYLCASSIDPGLARWSNEQFFGPGTRLTVL.